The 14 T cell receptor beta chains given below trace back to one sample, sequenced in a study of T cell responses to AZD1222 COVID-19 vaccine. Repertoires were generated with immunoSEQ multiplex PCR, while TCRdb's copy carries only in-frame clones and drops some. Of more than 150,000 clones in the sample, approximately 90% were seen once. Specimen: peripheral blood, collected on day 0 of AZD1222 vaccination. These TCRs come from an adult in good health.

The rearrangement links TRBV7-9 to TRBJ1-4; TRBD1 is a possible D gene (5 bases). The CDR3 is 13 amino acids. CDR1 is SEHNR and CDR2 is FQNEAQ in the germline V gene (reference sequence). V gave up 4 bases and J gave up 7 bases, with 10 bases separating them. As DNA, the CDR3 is TGTGCCAGCAGCTCGGGGGTTAGTGAAAAACTGTTTTTT. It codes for CASSSGVSEKLFF.

The CDR3 spells CASSTNYEQYF. The CDR3 coding sequence is TGTGCCAGCAGTACGAACTACGAGCAGTACTTC. The chain has TRBV12-3 or TRBV12-4 and TRBJ2-7; D gene uncertain. With 5 bases removed from V and 3 bases from J, the gap between germline ends came to 5 bases. The CDR3 has 11 residues.

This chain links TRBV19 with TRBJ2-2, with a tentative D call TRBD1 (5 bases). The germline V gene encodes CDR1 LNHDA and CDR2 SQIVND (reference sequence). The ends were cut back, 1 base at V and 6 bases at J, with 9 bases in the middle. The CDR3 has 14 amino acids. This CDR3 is CASSIGRGPGELFF. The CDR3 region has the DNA TGTGCCAGTAGTATAGGTAGGGGCCCCGGGGAGCTGTTTTTT.

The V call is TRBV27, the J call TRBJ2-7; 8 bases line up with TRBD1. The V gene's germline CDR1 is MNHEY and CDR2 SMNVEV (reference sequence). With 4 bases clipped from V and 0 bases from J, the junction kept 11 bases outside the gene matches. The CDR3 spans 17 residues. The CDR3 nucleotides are TGTGCCAGCAGTTATAGAACCGGGACAGGCTTCTCCTACGAGCAGTACTTC. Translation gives CASSYRTGTGFSYEQYF.

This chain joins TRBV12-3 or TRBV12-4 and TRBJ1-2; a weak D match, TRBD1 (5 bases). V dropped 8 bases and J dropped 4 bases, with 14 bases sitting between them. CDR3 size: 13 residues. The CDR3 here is CASRGHELYGYTF. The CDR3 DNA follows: TGTGCCAGCCGTGGACACGAGCTCTATGGCTACACCTTC.

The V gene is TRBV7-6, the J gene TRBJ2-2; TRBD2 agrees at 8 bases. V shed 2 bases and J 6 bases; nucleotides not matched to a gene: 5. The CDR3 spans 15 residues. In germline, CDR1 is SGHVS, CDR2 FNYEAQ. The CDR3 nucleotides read TGTGCCAGCAGCTTAAGCGGGAGTCCGTCCGGGGAGCTGTTTTTT. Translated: CASSLSGSPSGELFF.

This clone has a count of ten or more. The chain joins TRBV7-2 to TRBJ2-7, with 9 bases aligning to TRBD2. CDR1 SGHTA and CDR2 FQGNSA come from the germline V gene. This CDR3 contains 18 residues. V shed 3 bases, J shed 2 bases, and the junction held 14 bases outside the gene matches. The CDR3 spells CASSLGGGLAGAPYEQYF. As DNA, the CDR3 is TGTGCCAGCAGCTTGGGGGGCGGCTTAGCGGGGGCACCCTACGAGCAGTACTTC.

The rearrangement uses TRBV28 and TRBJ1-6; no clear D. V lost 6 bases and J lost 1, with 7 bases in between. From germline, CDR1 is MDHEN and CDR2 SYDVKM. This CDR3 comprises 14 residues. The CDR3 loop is CASRPGSYNSPLHF. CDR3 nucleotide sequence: TGTGCCAGCAGACCGGGTTCCTATAATTCACCCCTCCACTTT.

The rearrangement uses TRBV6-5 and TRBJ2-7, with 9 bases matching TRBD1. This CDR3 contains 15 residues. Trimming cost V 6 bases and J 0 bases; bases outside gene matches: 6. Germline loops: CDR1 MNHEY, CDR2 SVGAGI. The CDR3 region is CASRPRDRASYEQYF. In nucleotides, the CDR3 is TGTGCCAGCAGGCCAAGGGACAGGGCCTCCTACGAGCAGTACTTC.

The CDR3 DNA is TGTGCCAGCAGCGCCGCACAGGGGCGCGGGATGAACACTGAAGCTTTCTTT. Its translation is CASSAAQGRGMNTEAFF. The genes are TRBV9 and TRBJ1-1, with 7 nucleotides matching TRBD1. This CDR3 is 17 amino acids long. The trim removed 3 bases at V and 0 bases at J, leaving 11 bases unmatched. The V gene's germline CDR1 is SGDLS and CDR2 YYNGEE. The full variable domain, with the rest looked up from reference TRBV9 and TRBJ1-1, is DSGVTQTPKHLITATGQRVTLRCSPRSGDLSVYWYQQSLDQGLQFLIQYYNGEERAKGNILERFSAQQFPDLHSELNLSSLELGDSALYFCASSAAQGRGMNTEAFFGQGTRLTVV.

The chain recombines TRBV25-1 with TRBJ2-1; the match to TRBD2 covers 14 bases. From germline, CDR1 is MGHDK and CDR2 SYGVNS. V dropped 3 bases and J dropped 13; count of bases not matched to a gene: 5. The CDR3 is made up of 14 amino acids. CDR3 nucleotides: TGTGCCAGCAGTGAGACTAGCGGGAGGGGGACCCAGTTCTTC. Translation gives CASSETSGRGTQFF.

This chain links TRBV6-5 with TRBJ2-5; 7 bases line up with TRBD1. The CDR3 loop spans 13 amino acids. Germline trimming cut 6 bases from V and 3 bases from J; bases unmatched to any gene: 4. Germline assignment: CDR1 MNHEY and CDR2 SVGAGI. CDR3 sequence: CASRRDSEETQYF. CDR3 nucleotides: TGTGCCAGCAGAAGGGACAGCGAAGAGACCCAGTACTTC.

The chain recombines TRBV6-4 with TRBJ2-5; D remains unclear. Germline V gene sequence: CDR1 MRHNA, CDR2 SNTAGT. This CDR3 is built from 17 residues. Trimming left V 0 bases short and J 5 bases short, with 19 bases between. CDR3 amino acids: CASSDSPTVIKVETQYF. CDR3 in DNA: TGTGCCAGCAGTGACTCGCCTACAGTCATAAAGGTGGAGACCCAGTACTTC.

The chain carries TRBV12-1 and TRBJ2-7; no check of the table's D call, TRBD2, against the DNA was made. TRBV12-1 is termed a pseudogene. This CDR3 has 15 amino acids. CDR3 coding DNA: TGTGCCAGCAGCTTTGAATGCGGGCCTACCTACGAGCAGTACTTC. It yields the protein CASSFECGPTYEQYF.